This record covers a single TCR beta chain. It lacks a known antigen. There are no base qualities to consult, and no much larger clone falls within one base. The data were obtained in a study of blood T cells in healthy people across ages (dated by TCRdb to between 2014 and 2017). Looking at the study overall: Template switching captured roughly one uniquely barcoded TCR beta cDNA molecule per two T cells in model experiments. To track age-related changes in TCR beta repertoire diversity, the study relied on deep sequencing normalized with unique cDNA molecular identifiers. Donors were grouped into four age groups: young (average 16 years), middle-aged (39), aged (approximately 58) and long-lived (just over 80). To avoid experimental bias, donors of different ages were randomly spread across the sequencing lanes. For two donors (one aged 18 to 29 and one aged 80 or older), the study analyzed two additional independent replicas of 1 million unique cDNA reads from the same blood draw. On the study overall, not on this receptor specifically: Bulk unsorted PBMC profiling prevented conclusive comparison of naive and antigen-experienced compartments. Because donor CMV infection status was unknown, age-related changes in expanded clonotypes were potentially confounded. Total diversity estimates from one million sequenced T cells were considered lower bounds and underestimates. The long-lived group showed more naive CD4+ T cells, fewer expanded clones and increased TCR diversity than the aged group, suggesting age selection. Observed TCR beta diversity per million T cells fell roughly linearly with age, and a significant reduction was already apparent by age around 44. Observed TCR beta diversity correlated strongly with the percentage of naive T cells measured by flow cytometry.

The germline ends are 17 bases apart after V is trimmed by 6 bases and J by 2 bases. As encoded in the germline V gene, CDR1 is MNHEY while CDR2 is SVGAGI. Taken from cysteine to phenylalanine, the CDR3 has 15 residues. Only the CDR3 DNA is retained, 45 bases long and in frame from the first base. Donors were 40 or so systemically healthy Caucasian individuals from Russia aged 6 to 90 years. Each donor gave about 9.7 milliliters of peripheral blood, drawn into EDTA-treated Vacutainer tubes. Ficoll-Paque density-gradient centrifugation was used to isolate PBMCs, with at least 6 million per sample. Total RNA, at least 6 micrograms per sample, was extracted from PBMCs with Trizol reagent. The percentages of naive CD45RAhigh/CD27high T cells were determined by flow cytometry on a PBMC aliquot from every donor. The receptor library was made with 5' RACE. A second 7 to 11 cycle PCR used a sample-barcoded 5' primer and a J-beta primer mix. Each TCR beta cDNA molecule received a unique molecular identifier from a template-switch 5' adaptor carrying 12 random nucleotides. At least 2.5 million CDR3-containing paired-end reads were obtained from each sample. All of the RNA was converted into first-strand cDNA using the Mint cDNA synthesis kit, with a TRBC-specific oligonucleotide serving as the primer. Following uracil-DNA glycosylase treatment, all cDNA underwent a first 18-cycle PCR with the universal primers M1SS and BC2_uni_R. As for how the authors treated the data: For normalization, 1 million high-quality reads, each with a distinct molecular identifier, were randomly selected from each sample. Reads sharing molecular identifiers were discarded rather than binned into consensus sequences. CDR3 identification, clonotype clustering and error correction used MiTCR with a Q25 quality threshold and the strictest error-elimination algorithm. A nonparametric unseen species model with Euler transformation was used to estimate lower-bound total TCR beta diversity. TCRdb passed the public sequencing reads through fastp at Q25 and MiXCR, retaining productive beta sequences. Duplicate CDR3 protein sequences are folded into a single record with the most common DNA and genes. What appears here as the V and J calls and clone size reflects TCRdb's work, not the paper's. The table for this sample lists around 2 million distinct CDR3 sequences; 39% of them were counted only once. Of the sample, 23% is held by the ten largest clones.

The TCR originated in a human donor in good health. The sequence joins TRBV6-5 to TRBJ2-7, and possibly TRBD2, on 7 matching bases. The sequencing sample was made of blood. The DNA sequence is TGTGCCAGCAGCTCCCTGGGGGGGCCAACCTACGAGCAGTACTTC. This translates into CASSSLGGPTYEQYF.